Listed here is a single T cell receptor beta chain. No antigen is known for it. The data were obtained in a study of T cell responses to AZD1222 COVID-19 vaccine. The table came from immunoSEQ multiplex PCR; TCRdb's copy has only in-frame clones and leaves some out. The repertoire holds about 100,000 clones, with around 87% as singletons. Regarding the study as a whole: Targeting of unmutated variant regions was reportedly seen in nearly half of spike-specific TCRs. Repertoires were obtained only post-peak T cell response. Spike-specific TCR breadth rose after two AZD1222 doses, and depth rose as well. Possibly, clonal diversity was underestimated; donors were largely white British and included more females.

The material sequenced was peripheral blood, taken on day 0 of MenACWY control vaccination. The sequence was obtained from an adult in good health.

The CDR3 nucleotides are TGTGCCAGCAACGGGAGGGGCGGCGAAAAACTGTTTTTT. Amino acids: CASNGRGGEKLFF. V usage is TRBV2 and J usage is TRBJ1-4; tentatively, D is TRBD1 (5 bases). The CDR3 runs to 13 residues. Trimming took 7 bases from V and 8 from J, leaving 14 bases between them. Per germline, CDR1 SNHLY and CDR2 FYNNEI.